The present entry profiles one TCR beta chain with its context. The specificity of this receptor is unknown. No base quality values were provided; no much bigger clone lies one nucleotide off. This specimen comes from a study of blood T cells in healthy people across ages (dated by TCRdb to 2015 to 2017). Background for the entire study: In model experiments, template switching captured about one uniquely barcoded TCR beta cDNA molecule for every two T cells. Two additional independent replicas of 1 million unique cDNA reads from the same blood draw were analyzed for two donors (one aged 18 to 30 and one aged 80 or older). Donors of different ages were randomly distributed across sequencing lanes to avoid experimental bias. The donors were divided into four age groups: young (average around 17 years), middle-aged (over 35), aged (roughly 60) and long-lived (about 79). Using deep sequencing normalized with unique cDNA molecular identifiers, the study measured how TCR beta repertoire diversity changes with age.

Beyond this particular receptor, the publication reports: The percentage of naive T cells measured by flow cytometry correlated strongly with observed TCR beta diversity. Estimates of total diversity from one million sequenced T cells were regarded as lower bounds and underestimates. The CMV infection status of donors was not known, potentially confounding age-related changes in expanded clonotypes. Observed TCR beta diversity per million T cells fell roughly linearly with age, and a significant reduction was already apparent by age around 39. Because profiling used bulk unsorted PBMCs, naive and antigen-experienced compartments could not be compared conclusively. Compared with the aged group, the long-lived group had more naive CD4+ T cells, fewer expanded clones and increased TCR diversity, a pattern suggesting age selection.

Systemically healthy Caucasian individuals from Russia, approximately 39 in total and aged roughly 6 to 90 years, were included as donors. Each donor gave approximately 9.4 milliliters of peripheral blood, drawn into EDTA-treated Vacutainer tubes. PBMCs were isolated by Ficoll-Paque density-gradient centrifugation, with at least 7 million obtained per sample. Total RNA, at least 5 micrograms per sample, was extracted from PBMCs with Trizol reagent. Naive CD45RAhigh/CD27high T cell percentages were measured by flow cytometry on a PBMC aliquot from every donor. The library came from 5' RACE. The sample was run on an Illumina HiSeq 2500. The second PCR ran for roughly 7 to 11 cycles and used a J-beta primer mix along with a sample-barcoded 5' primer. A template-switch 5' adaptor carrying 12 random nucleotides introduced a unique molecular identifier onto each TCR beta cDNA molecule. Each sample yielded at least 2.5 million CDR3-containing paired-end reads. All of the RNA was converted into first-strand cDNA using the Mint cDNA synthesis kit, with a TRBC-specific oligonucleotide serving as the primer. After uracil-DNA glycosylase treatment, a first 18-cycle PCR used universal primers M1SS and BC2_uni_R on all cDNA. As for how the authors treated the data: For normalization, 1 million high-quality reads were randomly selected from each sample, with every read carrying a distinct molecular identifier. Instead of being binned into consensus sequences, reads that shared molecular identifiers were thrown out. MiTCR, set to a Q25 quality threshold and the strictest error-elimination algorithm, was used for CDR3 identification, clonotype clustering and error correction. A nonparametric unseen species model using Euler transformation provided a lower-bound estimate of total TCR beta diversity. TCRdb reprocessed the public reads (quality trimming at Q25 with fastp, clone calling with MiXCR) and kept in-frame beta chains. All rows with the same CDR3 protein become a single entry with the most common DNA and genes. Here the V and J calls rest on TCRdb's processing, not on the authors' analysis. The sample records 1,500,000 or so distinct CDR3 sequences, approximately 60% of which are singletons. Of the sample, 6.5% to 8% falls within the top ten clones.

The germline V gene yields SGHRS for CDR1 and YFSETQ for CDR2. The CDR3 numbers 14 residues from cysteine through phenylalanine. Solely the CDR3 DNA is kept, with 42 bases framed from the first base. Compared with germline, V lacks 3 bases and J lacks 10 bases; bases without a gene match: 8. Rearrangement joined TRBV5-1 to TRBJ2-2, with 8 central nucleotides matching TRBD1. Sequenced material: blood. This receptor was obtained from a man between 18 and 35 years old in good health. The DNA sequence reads TGCGCCAGCAGCTGGACCAGGGGGCCCGAGGAGCTGTTTTTT. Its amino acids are CASSWTRGPEELFF.